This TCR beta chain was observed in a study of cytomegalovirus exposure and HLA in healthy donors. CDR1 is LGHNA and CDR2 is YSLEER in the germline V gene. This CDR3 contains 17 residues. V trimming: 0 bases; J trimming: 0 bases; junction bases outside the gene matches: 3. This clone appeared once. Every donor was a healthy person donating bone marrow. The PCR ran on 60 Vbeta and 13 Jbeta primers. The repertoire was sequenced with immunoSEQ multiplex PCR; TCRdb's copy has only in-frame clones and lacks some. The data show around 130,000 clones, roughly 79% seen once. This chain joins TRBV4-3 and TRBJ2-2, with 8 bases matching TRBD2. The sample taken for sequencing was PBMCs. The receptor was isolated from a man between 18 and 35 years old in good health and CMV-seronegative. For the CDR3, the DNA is TGCGCCAGCAGCCAAGAAAAAGCGGGGGCGAACACCGGGGAGCTGTTTTTT. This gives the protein CASSQEKAGANTGELFF.